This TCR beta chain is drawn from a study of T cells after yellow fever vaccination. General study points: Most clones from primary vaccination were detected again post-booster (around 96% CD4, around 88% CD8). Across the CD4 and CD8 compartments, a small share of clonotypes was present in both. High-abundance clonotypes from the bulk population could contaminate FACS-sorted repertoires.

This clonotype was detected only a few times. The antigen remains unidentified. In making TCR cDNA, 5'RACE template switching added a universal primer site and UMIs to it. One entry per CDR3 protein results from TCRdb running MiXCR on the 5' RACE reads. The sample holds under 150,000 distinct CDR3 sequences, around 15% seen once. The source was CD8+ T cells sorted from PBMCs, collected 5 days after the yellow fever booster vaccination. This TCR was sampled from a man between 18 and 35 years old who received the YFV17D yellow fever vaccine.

The CDR3 region has the DNA TGCAGCGCCAAATCACCTCGGGACACCGGGGAGCTGTTTTTT. Protein product: CSAKSPRDTGELFF. The V call is TRBV29-1, the J call TRBJ2-2; D remains ambiguous. The germline V gene has CDR1 SQVTM and CDR2 ANQGSEA. V was clipped by 7 bases and J by 3 bases, with 15 bases between them. The CDR3 spans 14 residues.